These 24 T cell receptor beta chains came from one sample sequenced in a study of blood T cell repertoires in COVID-19. The method was immunoSEQ multiplex PCR; TCRdb's version includes in-frame clones alone and lacks a portion of them. The sample yields about 230,000 clones, about 80% seen once. Sequencing used PBMCs or T cells enriched from blood (not recorded which). The receptors derive from a man aged 55 to 70 who had recovered from COVID-19.

V gene TRBV10-3 combines with J gene TRBJ2-5; D is undetermined. Trimming took 3 bases from V and 1 from J, leaving 6 bases between them. CDR1 is ENHRY, CDR2 SYGVKD, per germline. The CDR3 contains 13 residues. The CDR3 reads CAISDRPQETQYF. As DNA, the CDR3 is TGTGCCATCAGTGACAGGCCCCAAGAGACCCAGTACTTC.

The chain couples TRBV6-5 to TRBJ1-2, with a weak D call TRBD1 (6 bases). CDR1 MNHEY and CDR2 SVGAGI come from the germline V gene. The CDR3 loop spans 16 amino acids. Trimming removed 0 bases at V and 9 bases at J, with 20 bases between. CDR3 bases: TGTGCCAGCAGTTACTCGGACAGCCGTTCACGAGAGAGCTACACCTTC. It is translated as CASSYSDSRSRESYTF.

This clone was seen just once. The gene calls are TRBV19 and TRBJ1-3; D gene ambiguous. This CDR3 is 14 amino acids long. Trimming stripped 3 bases from V and 1 base from J, with 7 bases between. Germline lookup yields CDR1 LNHDA and CDR2 SQIVND (reference sequence). The CDR3 loop is CASSISRSGNTIYF. The CDR3 DNA sequence: TGTGCCAGTAGTATCTCGAGGTCTGGAAACACCATATATTTT. Complete variable domain (other parts from reference TRBV19 and TRBJ1-3): DGGITQSPKYLFRKEGQNVTLSCEQNLNHDAMYWYRQDPGQGLRLIYYSQIVNDFQKGDIAEGYSVSREKKESFPLTVTSAQKNPTAFYLCASSISRSGNTIYFGEGSWLTVV.

The sample holds a few counts of this clone. The chain combines TRBV21-1 with TRBJ1-3. TRBV21-1 is listed as a pseudogene. The CDR3 is 16 residues long. CDR3 region: CASSPGGGATGNTIYF. The CDR3 region has the DNA TGTGCCAGCAGCCCGGGGGGAGGGGCGACTGGAAACACCATATATTTT.

The CDR3 is CASSQQGYQETQYF. The CDR3 region has the DNA TGTGCCAGCAGTCAACAGGGGTACCAAGAGACCCAGTACTTC. The chain has TRBV2 and TRBJ2-5, with TRBD1 matching over 7 bases. In germline, CDR1 is SNHLY, CDR2 FYNNEI. This CDR3 spans 14 amino acids. Germline trimming cut 5 bases from V and 0 bases from J; bases unmatched to any gene: 3.

This clone came up once. V and J are TRBV7-6 and TRBJ2-2, with 7 positions matching TRBD1. Germline-derived CDR1 and CDR2 are SGHVS and FNYEAQ. The CDR3 consists of 16 residues. J lost 3 bases, V lost 4 bases, and 8 bases had no gene match. The CDR3 here is CASSSIDRADTGELFF. CDR3 nucleotides: TGTGCCAGCAGCTCAATCGACAGGGCGGACACCGGGGAGCTGTTTTTT.

The chain carries TRBV10-2 and TRBJ1-6; TRBD1 matches at 9 bases. Germline V lookup: CDR1 WSHSY, CDR2 SAAADI. V lost 2 bases to trimming and J lost 10 bases; unmatched junction nucleotides: 12. CDR3 length equals 17 residues. The CDR3 protein is CASSEPFIGTGTSPLHF. In nucleotides, the CDR3 is TGCGCCAGCAGTGAGCCCTTTATAGGGACAGGGACGTCACCCCTCCACTTT.

This clone came up once. The J gene is TRBJ2-1, the V gene TRBV11-2, with D maybe TRBD1 (5 bases). The V gene lost 2 bases and the J gene lost 3 bases, with 8 bases spanning the gap. The CDR3 runs to 14 residues. Germline V gene data show CDR1 as SGHAT and CDR2 as FQNNGV. In DNA form, the CDR3 reads TGTGCCAGCAGCTTATACGACAGCTACAATGAGCAGTTCTTC. Translated: CASSLYDSYNEQFF.

This clone has a handful of counts. V gene TRBV5-1 combines with J gene TRBJ1-1; 11 bases match TRBD1. J gave up 1 base and V 6 bases, and 8 bases lay outside the gene matches. Looked up from germline, CDR1 is SGHRS and CDR2 is YFSETQ. CDR3 length: 16 amino acids. CDR3 nucleotide sequence: TGCGCCAGCAAACCAGGGACAGGGGGTCGGAACACTGAAGCTTTCTTT. It encodes CASKPGTGGRNTEAFF.

The J gene is TRBJ2-5, the V gene TRBV7-2; no definite D call. This CDR3 has 13 amino acids. Germline V gene data show CDR1 as SGHTA and CDR2 as FQGNSA. V lost 4 bases, J lost 1 base, and 7 bases lay in between. CDR3 sequence (DNA): TGTGCCAGCAGCTCAATCATCCAAGAGACCCAGTACTTC. The encoded protein is CASSSIIQETQYF.

This clone was seen only a few times. The V gene is TRBV6-2 or TRBV6-3, the J gene TRBJ1-1, with unresolved D. V lost 2 bases, J lost 6 bases, and 7 bases lay in between. This CDR3 region has 12 residues. Germline V CDR1 and CDR2: MNHEY, SVGEGT. The CDR3 protein is CASSYQEAEAFF. CDR3 in DNA: TGTGCCAGCAGTTACCAGGAAGCTGAAGCTTTCTTT.

V usage is TRBV5-4 and J usage is TRBJ2-7; 9 nucleotides match TRBD1. V lost 4 bases to trimming and J lost 4 bases; unmatched junction nucleotides: 9. The germline V gene has CDR1 SGHNT and CDR2 YYREEE (reference sequence). The CDR3 has 15 amino acids. CDR3 loop: CASSDSRTGVYEQYF. The CDR3 DNA is TGTGCCAGCAGCGACAGCCGGACAGGGGTGTACGAGCAGTACTTC.

In this sample, this clone turned up a few times. The same CDR3 arises from other DNA sequences in this sample as well. The gene calls are TRBV9 and TRBJ2-5, with D tentatively TRBD2 (6 bases). V was pared by 0 bases and J by 5 bases, with 11 bases between. Germline V gene sequence: CDR1 SGDLS, CDR2 YYNGEE. This CDR3 is built from 14 residues. DNA for the CDR3: TGTGCCAGCAGCGTAGGGGCGGCGGGGGAGACCCAGTACTTC. Translated: CASSVGAAGETQYF.

V usage is TRBV7-2 and J usage is TRBJ1-3; weak D call: TRBD1 (5 bases). The CDR3 consists of 17 residues. V lost 1 base and J 0 bases, leaving 13 bases between the germline ends. Germline V gene sequence: CDR1 SGHTA, CDR2 FQGNSA. CDR3 sequence reads: CASSLERTPHSGNTIYF. CDR3 sequence (DNA): TGTGCCAGCAGCTTAGAAAGGACACCTCACTCTGGAAACACCATATATTTT.

The V call is TRBV2, the J call TRBJ1-4, with 9 nucleotides matching TRBD1. From germline, CDR1 is SNHLY and CDR2 FYNNEI. Germline trimming cut 8 bases from V and 6 bases from J; bases unmatched to any gene: 7. This CDR3 spans 14 amino acids. CDR3 sequence reads: CASRVGTGHEKLFF. In nucleotides, the CDR3 is TGTGCCAGCCGGGTTGGGACAGGGCATGAAAAACTGTTTTTT.

V usage is TRBV11-2 and J usage is TRBJ1-2, with D possibly TRBD1 on 5 matching bases. V shed 0 bases and J shed 7 bases, with 18 bases lying between them. CDR3 length: 16 residues. CDR1 is SGHAT and CDR2 is FQNNGV in the germline V gene. CDR3 protein: CASSLDRSGVDSGYTF. CDR3 DNA sequence: TGTGCCAGCAGCTTAGATCGTTCGGGGGTCGATTCTGGCTACACCTTC.

The chain carries TRBV5-1 and TRBJ1-2; no firm D call. V was pared by 5 bases and J by 3 bases, with 8 bases between. CDR1 is SGHRS, CDR2 YFSETQ, per germline. The CDR3 consists of 12 residues. CDR3 region: CASRVGDYGYTF. Here the CDR3 DNA reads TGCGCCAGCAGAGTCGGGGACTATGGCTACACCTTC.

V and J are TRBV2 and TRBJ2-1; 7 bases fit TRBD1. The V and J ends lost 11 bases and 2 bases, in that order; junction bases with no gene match: 6. CDR3 length: 13 amino acids. In germline, CDR1 is SNHLY, CDR2 FYNNEI. CDR3 nucleotides: TGTGCCGGATACAGGGGCGCCTACAATGAGCAGTTCTTC. The encoded protein is CAGYRGAYNEQFF.

The chain links TRBV5-1 to TRBJ2-7; TRBD1 agrees at 7 bases. CDR3 length equals 14 residues. Losses at the gene ends were 5 bases for V and 1 base for J; bases not matched to a gene: 6. Per the germline V gene, CDR1 is SGHRS and CDR2 is YFSETQ. The CDR3 coding sequence is TGCGCCAGCAGTAGGACAGGAATTTCCTACGAGCAGTACTTC. Translation: CASSRTGISYEQYF.

A word on this clone: Its ends do not fully match the called genes, so a read error is possible. The same CDR3 is also encoded by other DNA sequences in this sample. The chain uses TRBV7-8 and TRBJ1-2; perhaps TRBD1 as D (5 bases). The CDR3 is 15 amino acids. Per germline, CDR1 SGHVS and CDR2 FQNEAQ. CDR3 in amino acids: CASSLDLGVKGGYTF. Written as DNA, the CDR3 is TGCGCCAGCAGCTTAGATCTAGGGGTAAAGGGCGGCTACACCTTC.

The chain uses TRBV10-3 and TRBJ1-6, with a possible D match to TRBD1 (6 bases). CDR3 length: 14 amino acids. Trimming left V 6 bases short and J 5 bases short, with 11 bases between. Germline CDR1 and CDR2: ENHRY and SYGVKD. In nucleotides, the CDR3 is TGTGCCATCAGCTTGGACAGAAATAATTCACCCCTCCACTTT. It codes for CAISLDRNNSPLHF.

The rearrangement uses TRBV7-9 and TRBJ2-6; unclear D gene. CDR1 and CDR2 from the germline V gene are SEHNR and FQNEAQ (reference sequence). V lost 5 bases and J 0 bases, leaving 8 bases between the germline ends. This CDR3 has 15 amino acids. The DNA of the CDR3 is TGTGCCAGCAGCCTCTCCCCCTCTGGGGCCAACGTCCTGACTTTC. It yields the protein CASSLSPSGANVLTF.

This clone has a single count. CDR3 coding DNA: TGTGCCAGCAGCTTGGGGGCAGGGAAGAGCTCTGGAAACACCATATATTTT. Protein: CASSLGAGKSSGNTIYF. V gene TRBV5-4 combines with J gene TRBJ1-3, with D perhaps matching TRBD1 (5 bases). With 0 bases removed from V and 0 bases from J, the gap between germline ends came to 13 bases. Germline V gene sequence: CDR1 SGHNT, CDR2 YYREEE (reference sequence). CDR3 length: 17 amino acids.

The V gene is TRBV5-6, the J gene TRBJ1-2; the D is unclear. V was cut by 1 base and J by 5 bases, with 6 bases left in between. Per germline, CDR1 SGHDT and CDR2 YYEEEE. There are 12 residues in the CDR3. The CDR3 spells CASSLTAYGYTF. CDR3 bases: TGTGCCAGCAGCTTGACCGCGTATGGCTACACCTTC.